Following are 11 T cell receptor beta chains from one sample sequenced in a study of cytomegalovirus exposure and HLA in healthy donors. Amplification used 60 Vbeta primers and 13 Jbeta primers. The assay was immunoSEQ multiplex PCR, and TCRdb's table has in-frame clones only and misses some. The sample includes roughly 190,000 clones, about 80% of them seen just once. Sequenced sample: PBMCs. The receptors were gathered from a man aged 35 to 55 in good health and CMV-seropositive.

This clone was seen a few times. The chain combines TRBV6-5 with TRBJ2-7, with a possible D match to TRBD2 (6 bases). Germline assignment: CDR1 MNHEY and CDR2 SVGAGI. The CDR3 extends over 15 amino acids. Trimming cost V 0 bases and J 3 bases, with 12 bases left between them. The CDR3 DNA sequence: TGTGCCAGCAGTTACTCTGTGGGAGGTGGCTACGAGCAGTACTTC. It is translated as CASSYSVGGGYEQYF.

V usage is TRBV5-1 and J usage is TRBJ2-2, with TRBD2 matching over 10 bases. From germline, CDR1 is SGHRS and CDR2 YFSETQ. This CDR3 has 16 residues. With 5 bases clipped from V and 1 base from J, the junction kept 5 bases outside the gene matches. CDR3 DNA: TGCGCCAGCAGTCTAGCGGGAGTCGGGAACACCGGGGAGCTGTTTTTT. It translates to CASSLAGVGNTGELFF.

CDR3: CASSPAGTEAFF. CDR3 nucleotide sequence: TGTGCCAGCAGTCCAGCGGGTACTGAAGCTTTCTTT. The J gene is TRBJ1-1, the V gene TRBV7-9, with unresolved D. V lost 6 bases to trimming and J lost 5 bases, with 10 bases between them. Germline assignment: CDR1 SEHNR and CDR2 FQNEAQ (reference sequence). There are 12 residues in the CDR3. Full variable domain (rest looked up from reference TRBV7-9 and TRBJ1-1): DTGVSQNPRHKITKRGQNVTFRCDPISEHNRLYWYRQTLGQGPEFLTYFQNEAQLEKSRLLSDRFSAERPKGSFSTLEIQRTEQGDSAMYLCASSPAGTEAFFGQGTRLTVV.

J is TRBJ2-7 and V is TRBV5-1, with a weak D call TRBD2 (5 bases). CDR3 length: 14 residues. In germline, CDR1 is SGHRS, CDR2 YFSETQ. V was clipped by 0 bases and J by 7 bases, with 14 bases between them. CDR3 DNA sequence: TGCGCCAGCAGCTTGGGCGGCAGCCCGGGGGAGCAGTACTTC. Protein sequence: CASSLGGSPGEQYF.

J is TRBJ2-7 and V is TRBV9; 8 bases match TRBD2. Per the germline V gene, CDR1 is SGDLS and CDR2 is YYNGEE. The junction had 7 bases not matched to a gene; V was cut back by 0 bases and J by 2 bases. The CDR3 loop spans 16 amino acids. The CDR3 region has the DNA TGTGCCAGCAGCGTAGCCAGCGGGAGTCGCCCCTACGAGCAGTACTTC. Amino acids: CASSVASGSRPYEQYF.

The V and J genes are TRBV28 and TRBJ2-7; D is perhaps TRBD1 (6 bases). Trimming stripped 5 bases from V and 3 bases from J, with 14 bases between. CDR3 length: 14 amino acids. Per germline, CDR1 MDHEN and CDR2 SYDVKM. In DNA form, the CDR3 reads TGTGCCAGCAGTCAAACCGGACAGTTCTACGAGCAGTACTTC. It specifies CASSQTGQFYEQYF.

V and J are TRBV7-6 and TRBJ2-1; maybe TRBD2 (5 bases). CDR1 is SGHVS, CDR2 FNYEAQ, per germline. The CDR3 loop spans 15 amino acids. Trimming stripped 1 base from V and 6 bases from J, with 13 bases between. CDR3 sequence: CASSLGPAEPNEQFF. The CDR3 DNA is TGTGCCAGCAGCTTAGGTCCAGCGGAGCCCAATGAGCAGTTCTTC. Drawing the rest from reference TRBV7-6 and TRBJ2-1, the complete variable domain is GAGVSQSPRYKVTKRGQDVALRCDPISGHVSLYWYRQALGQGPEFLTYFNYEAQQDKSGLPNDRFSAERPEGSISTLTIQRTEQRDSAMYRCASSLGPAEPNEQFFGPGTRLTVL.

The chain links TRBV10-3 to TRBJ1-1; D possibly corresponds to TRBD1 (6 bases). V shed 11 bases and J shed 4 bases, with 23 bases lying between them. CDR3 length: 15 residues. Germline values: CDR1 ENHRY, CDR2 SYGVKD. The CDR3 loop reads CASGGREVGGTEAFF. CDR3 sequence (DNA): TGTGCCTCGGGGGGCCGGGAGGTTGGGGGCACTGAAGCTTTCTTT.

This rearrangement joins TRBV6-5 to TRBJ1-1; TRBD1 agrees at 10 bases. Per the germline V gene, CDR1 is MNHEY and CDR2 is SVGAGI. V was pared by 5 bases and J by 11 bases, with 11 bases of the junction left unmatched. The CDR3 loop spans 14 amino acids. CDR3 amino acids: CASSLTDRGLGAFF. The DNA for the CDR3 is TGTGCCAGCAGTCTCACAGACAGGGGGCTCGGGGCTTTCTTT.

This clone was recorded once. The rearrangement joins TRBV19 to TRBJ1-4; 9 nucleotides align to TRBD1. The CDR3 runs to 14 residues. Germline values: CDR1 LNHDA, CDR2 SQIVND (reference sequence). The junction had 1 base not matched to a gene; V was cut back by 3 bases and J by 5 bases. The CDR3 DNA follows: TGTGCCAGTAGTATGGGGACAGGGAATGAAAAACTGTTTTTT. This codes for CASSMGTGNEKLFF.

The chain is built from TRBV4-1 and TRBJ2-3; 9 bases align to TRBD1. The CDR3 has 16 residues. CDR1 is MGHRA and CDR2 is YSYEKL in the germline V gene. V was clipped by 2 bases and J by 3 bases; unmatched bases: 6. CDR3 residues: CASSQRDRDVTDTQYF. Here the CDR3 DNA reads TGCGCCAGCAGCCAACGGGACAGGGATGTGACAGATACGCAGTATTTT.